This T cell receptor beta chain was captured in a study of blood T cell repertoires in COVID-19. Background on the study: Both acute and convalescent COVID-19 samples were obtained from the United States, Italy and Spain. PBMCs, B-cell-depleted T cells, or T cells were the source of the cDNA or gDNA that made up the material.

The authors' processing: Amplifying reference gene primers gave estimates of nucleated cell counts. Using immunoSEQ multiplex PCR, the repertoire was profiled, and TCRdb retains in-frame clones only, with some absent. That table is the source of V, J and clone size, and D and trimming were worked out from the DNA. The profile covers fewer than 45,000 clones, with almost 85% appearing a single time and around 15% taken by the ten largest. The germline CDR1 and CDR2 sequences are SGHTA and FQGNSA. Trimming pared 0 bases from V and 0 bases from J, leaving 3 bases between. This CDR3 has 13 residues. J is TRBJ2-7 and V is TRBV7-2, with D hard to call. This sequence originates from a human donor in a cohort sampled during active COVID-19. The specimen was peripheral blood. Here the CDR3 DNA reads TGTGCCAGCAGCTTAGCCCTCTCCTACGAGCAGTACTTC. Its protein product is CASSLALSYEQYF.